A selection of T cell receptor beta chains follows, all from one sample in a study of cytomegalovirus exposure and HLA in healthy donors. Assay: immunoSEQ multiplex PCR; the TCRdb copy retains only in-frame clones and omits some. The sample lists roughly 110,000 clones; around three quarters were seen once. Material: PBMCs. The receptors shown here come from a young man in good health and CMV-seronegative. CDR3s leave out the opening cysteine and the closing phenylalanine or tryptophan. The D gene is left open where the match is weak.

CDR3 length: 14; J gene: TRBJ2-2; D gene: TRBD1; V gene: TRBV7-8; CDR3 protein: ASSRPGQGVPGELF
CDR3 length: 15; J gene: TRBJ2-7; D gene: TRBD1; V gene: TRBV5-1; CDR3 protein: ASSLGFGAGGSYEQY
CDR3 length: 11; J gene: TRBJ1-4; D gene: .; V gene: TRBV11-2; CDR3 protein: ASSLDLFGKLF
CDR3 length: 12; J gene: TRBJ2-3; D gene: .; V gene: TRBV13; CDR3 protein: ASSLGQATDTQY
CDR3 length: 14; J gene: TRBJ2-7; D gene: TRBD1; V gene: TRBV4-2; CDR3 protein: ASSQTSGTGDYEQY
CDR3 length: 12; J gene: TRBJ1-4; D gene: .; V gene: TRBV5-1; CDR3 protein: ASSLRQPNEKLF
CDR3 length: 11; J gene: TRBJ2-7; D gene: .; V gene: TRBV27; CDR3 protein: ASSVATGNEQY
CDR3 length: 10; J gene: TRBJ2-7; D gene: TRBD1; V gene: TRBV29-1; CDR3 protein: SATGGGGEQY
CDR3 length: 14; J gene: TRBJ2-3; D gene: TRBD2; V gene: TRBV12-5; CDR3 protein: ASGLVAGGSTDTQY
CDR3 length: 12; J gene: TRBJ1-3; D gene: .; V gene: TRBV6-5; CDR3 protein: ASSYRRAGNTIY
CDR3 length: 10; J gene: TRBJ2-1; D gene: .; V gene: TRBV29-1; CDR3 protein: SVESRDNEQF
CDR3 length: 12; J gene: TRBJ2-7; D gene: TRBD1; V gene: TRBV7-9; CDR3 protein: ASSPGTGIYEQY
CDR3 length: 14; J gene: TRBJ1-1; D gene: TRBD1; V gene: TRBV9; CDR3 protein: ASSPIWDSSNTEAF
CDR3 length: 14; J gene: TRBJ2-5; D gene: .; V gene: TRBV11-1; CDR3 protein: ASSLEAQGSQETQY
CDR3 length: 15; J gene: TRBJ2-1; D gene: TRBD2; V gene: TRBV10-3; CDR3 protein: AISENGAGGPGNEQF
CDR3 length: 12; J gene: TRBJ2-3; D gene: TRBD1; V gene: TRBV28; CDR3 protein: ATFDRATTDTQY